The clone carrying this T cell receptor beta chain appeared a few times. The data are from a study of human T cells and chemical hapten exposure. TCRdb re-derived calls from the RACE reads in MiXCR, one entry per CDR3 protein. The table includes fewer than 85,000 distinct CDR3 sequences, more than 8.5% detected once. The V gene's germline CDR1 is DFQATT and CDR2 SNEGSKA (reference sequence). Germline trimming cut 0 bases from V and 3 bases from J; bases unmatched to any gene: 8. CDR3 length: 16 amino acids. The sample's time point: patch test 2, 6 weeks after DPC sensitization. Treatment specified: therapeutic diphenylcyclopropenone sensitization with weekly scalp DPC.

This receptor was identified in a woman aged 25 to 39 with alopecia areata. Some clones in this sample may be carry-over from other donors' samples. The J gene is TRBJ2-3, the V gene TRBV20-1, with 8 bases identical to TRBD2. The specimen comprised whole blood, sampled in connection with sensitization to the hapten diphenylcyclopropenone (DPC). The CDR3, as DNA: TGCAGTGCTAGAGATATCCAGCGGGAGAGAACAGATACGCAGTATTTT. As protein: CSARDIQRERTDTQYF.